Listed below are T cell receptor beta chains from one sample, sequenced in a study of beta chain features in type 1 diabetes. Produced via immunoSEQ multiplex PCR; TCRdb's table is partial and in-frame only. Of about 150,000 clones listed, roughly 9.1% are singletons. Sequencing was carried out using central memory CD4+ T cells from blood. These receptors all come from a woman aged 18-30 years in good health. The CDR3 runs from the conserved cysteine through the conserved F or W. The D gene is left open where the match is weak. Expanded clones get a size class; other rows say once, few or many, or leave the size out.

TRBJ1-1 | TRBD1 | few | TRBV5-4 | CASSSPGQTPEAFF | TGTGCCAGCAGCTCACCGGGACAGACCCCTGAAGCTTTCTTT
TRBJ2-2 | . | . | TRBV6-1 | CASSEDPGGIAGELFF | TGTGCCAGCAGTGAAGACCCGGGCGGGATCGCCGGGGAGCTGTTTTTT
TRBJ2-3 | TRBD2 | . | TRBV6-5 | CASRPGTSGTDTQYF | TGTGCCAGTCGACCCGGGACTAGCGGTACAGATACGCAGTATTTT
TRBJ2-4 | . | . | TRBV27 | CASSLSMSSKNIQYF | TGTGCCAGCAGTTTATCGATGAGTTCCAAAAACATTCAGTACTTC
TRBJ2-1 | TRBD2 | few | TRBV7-9 | CASSWTSGGANEQFF | TGTGCCAGCAGTTGGACTAGCGGGGGGGCAAATGAGCAGTTCTTC
TRBJ2-3 | TRBD2 | few | TRBV5-1 | CASSSRLAGGIDTQYF | TGCGCCAGCAGCTCGAGACTAGCGGGAGGCATAGATACGCAGTATTTT
TRBJ1-2 | TRBD1 | . | TRBV18 | CASSPGTDFNYGYTF | TGTGCCAGCTCACCCGGGACAGACTTTAACTATGGCTACACCTTC
TRBJ2-1 | . | . | TRBV7-9 | CASSPRGLRDNEQFF | TGTGCCAGCAGCCCGCGGGGGCTCCGTGACAATGAGCAGTTCTTC
TRBJ2-7 | . | . | TRBV30 | CAWSAEGEQYF | TGTGCCTGGAGTGCTGAGGGTGAGCAGTACTTC
TRBJ2-3 | . | few | TRBV28 | CAILPGAFEGTQYF | TGTGCCATCCTCCCAGGGGCCTTCGAAGGTACGCAGTATTTT
TRBJ1-2 | . | few | TRBV7-2 | CASSSDSYGYTF | TGTGCCAGCAGTTCAGACAGCTATGGCTACACCTTC
TRBJ1-1 | . | few | TRBV7-8 | CASSLTTASNTEAFF | TGTGCCAGCAGCTTAACAACAGCCTCAAACACTGAAGCTTTCTTT
TRBJ2-1 | TRBD2 | . | TRBV4-2 | CASSLGLAGDYNEQFF | TGTGCCAGCAGCCTCGGACTAGCGGGGGACTACAATGAGCAGTTCTTC